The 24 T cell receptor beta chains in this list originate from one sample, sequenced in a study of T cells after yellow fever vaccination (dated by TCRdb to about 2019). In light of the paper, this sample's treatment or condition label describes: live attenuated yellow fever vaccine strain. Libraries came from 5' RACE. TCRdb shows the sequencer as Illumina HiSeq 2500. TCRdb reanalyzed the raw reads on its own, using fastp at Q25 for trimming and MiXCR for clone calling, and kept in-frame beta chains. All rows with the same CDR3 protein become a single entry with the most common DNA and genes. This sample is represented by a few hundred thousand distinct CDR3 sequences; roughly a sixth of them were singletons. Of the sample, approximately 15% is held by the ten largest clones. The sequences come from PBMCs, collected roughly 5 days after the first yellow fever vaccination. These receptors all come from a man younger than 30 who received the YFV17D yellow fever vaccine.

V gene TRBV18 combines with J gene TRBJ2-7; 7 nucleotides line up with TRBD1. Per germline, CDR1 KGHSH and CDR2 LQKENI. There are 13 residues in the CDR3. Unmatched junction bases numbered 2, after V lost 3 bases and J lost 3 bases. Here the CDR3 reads CASSPGDSYEQYV. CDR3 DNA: TGTGCCAGCTCACCTGGGGACAGCTACGAGCAGTACGTC.

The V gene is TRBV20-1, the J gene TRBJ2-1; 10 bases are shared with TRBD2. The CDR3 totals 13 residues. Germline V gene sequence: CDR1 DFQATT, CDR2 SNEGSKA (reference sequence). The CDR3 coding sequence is TGCAGCGAGCAGCGGGGGGGTTACAATGAGCAGTTCTTC. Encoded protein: CSEQRGGYNEQFF.

The CDR3 DNA reads as TGTGCCAGCGGACGGGGACTAGCGGGGCCCTCGTACCAAGAGACCCAGTACTTC. This encodes CASGRGLAGPSYQETQYF. The chain has TRBV12-3 or TRBV12-4 and TRBJ2-5; 13 bases line up with TRBD2. V shed 8 bases, J shed 0 bases, and the junction held 12 bases outside the gene matches. The CDR3 is 18 residues long.

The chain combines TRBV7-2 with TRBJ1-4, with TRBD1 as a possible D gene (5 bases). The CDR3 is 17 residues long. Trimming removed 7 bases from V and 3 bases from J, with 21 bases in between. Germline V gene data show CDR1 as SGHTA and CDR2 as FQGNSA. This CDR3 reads CASTSFGPRGANEKLFF. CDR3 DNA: TGTGCCAGCACCTCCTTTGGGCCCCGAGGGGCTAATGAAAAACTGTTTTTT.

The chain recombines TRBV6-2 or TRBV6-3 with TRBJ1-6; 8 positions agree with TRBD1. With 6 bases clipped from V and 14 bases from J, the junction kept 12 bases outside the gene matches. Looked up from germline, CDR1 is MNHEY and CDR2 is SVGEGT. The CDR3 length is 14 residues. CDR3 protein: CASRTGTGSFSLHF. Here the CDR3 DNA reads TGTGCCAGCAGGACCGGGACAGGCAGTTTTTCCCTCCACTTT.

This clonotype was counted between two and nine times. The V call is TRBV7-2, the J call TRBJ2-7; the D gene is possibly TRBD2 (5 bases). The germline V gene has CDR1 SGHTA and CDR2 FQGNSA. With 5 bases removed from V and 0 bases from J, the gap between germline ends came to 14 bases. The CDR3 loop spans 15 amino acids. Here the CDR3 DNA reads TGTGCCAGCAGCCCCCCGAGCGGAAACTCCTACGAGCAGTACGTC. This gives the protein CASSPPSGNSYEQYV.

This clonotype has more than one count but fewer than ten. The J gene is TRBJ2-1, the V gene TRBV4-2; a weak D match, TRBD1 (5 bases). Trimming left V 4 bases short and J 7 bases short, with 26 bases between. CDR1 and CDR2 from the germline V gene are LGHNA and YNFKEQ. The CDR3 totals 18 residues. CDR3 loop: CASSRPYTTGAASNEQFF. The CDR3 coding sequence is TGTGCCAGCAGCCGGCCCTATACAACAGGAGCCGCTAGTAATGAGCAGTTCTTC.

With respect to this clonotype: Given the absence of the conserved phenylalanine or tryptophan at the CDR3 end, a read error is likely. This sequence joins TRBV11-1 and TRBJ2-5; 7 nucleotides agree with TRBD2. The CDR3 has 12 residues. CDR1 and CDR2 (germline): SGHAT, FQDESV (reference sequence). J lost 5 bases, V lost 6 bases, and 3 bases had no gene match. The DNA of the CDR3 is TGTGCCAGCAGAGGACTAGGGGAGACCCAGTACTTA. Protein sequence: CASRGLGETQYL.

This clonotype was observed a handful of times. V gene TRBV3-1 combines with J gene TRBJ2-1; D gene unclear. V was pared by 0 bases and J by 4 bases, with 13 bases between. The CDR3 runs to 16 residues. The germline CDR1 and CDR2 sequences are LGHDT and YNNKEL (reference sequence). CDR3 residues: CASSQEGSPRYNEQFF. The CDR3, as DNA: TGTGCCAGCAGCCAAGAAGGTAGCCCCCGATACAATGAGCAGTTCTTC.

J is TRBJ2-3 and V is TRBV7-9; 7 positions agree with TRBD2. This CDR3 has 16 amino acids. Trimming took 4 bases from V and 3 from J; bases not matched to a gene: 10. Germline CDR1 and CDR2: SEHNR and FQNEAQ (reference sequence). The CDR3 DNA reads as TGTGCCAGCAGCTACGTGCCGGGGGGTCTAACAGATACGCAGTATTTT. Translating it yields CASSYVPGGLTDTQYF. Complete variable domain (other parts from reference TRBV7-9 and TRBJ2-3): DTGVSQNPRHKITKRGQNVTFRCDPISEHNRLYWYRQTLGQGPEFLTYFQNEAQLEKSRLLSDRFSAERPKGSFSTLEIQRTEQGDSAMYLCASSYVPGGLTDTQYFGPGTRLTVL.

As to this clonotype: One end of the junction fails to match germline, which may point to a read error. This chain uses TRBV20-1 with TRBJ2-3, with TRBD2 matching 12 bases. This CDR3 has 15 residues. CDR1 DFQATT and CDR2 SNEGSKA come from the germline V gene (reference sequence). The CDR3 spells CCAREASGGGDTQYF. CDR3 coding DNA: TGCTGTGCTAGAGAGGCTAGCGGGGGGGGAGATACGCAGTATTTT.

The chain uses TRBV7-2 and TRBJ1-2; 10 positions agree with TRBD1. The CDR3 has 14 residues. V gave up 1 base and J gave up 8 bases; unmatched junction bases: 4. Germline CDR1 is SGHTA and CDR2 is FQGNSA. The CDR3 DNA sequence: TGTGCCAGCAGCTTAGTGGGACAGGGGCAGGGCTACACCTTC. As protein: CASSLVGQGQGYTF.

In nucleotides, the CDR3 is TGTGCCAGCACCATGAAAGACTTGGGACTAGCGGGGGGCTGGTCCTACAATGAGCAGTTCTTC. It yields the protein CASTMKDLGLAGGWSYNEQFF. The chain combines TRBV6-4 with TRBJ2-1, with TRBD2 matching 15 bases. Looked up from germline, CDR1 is MRHNA and CDR2 is SNTAGT. The CDR3 runs 21 residues. J was trimmed by 1 base and V by 7 bases; bases with no gene match: 17.

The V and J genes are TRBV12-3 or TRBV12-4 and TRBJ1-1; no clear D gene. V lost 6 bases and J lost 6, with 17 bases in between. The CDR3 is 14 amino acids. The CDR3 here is CASRLGRLMAEAFF. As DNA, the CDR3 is TGTGCCAGCAGGCTAGGGAGGTTAATGGCTGAAGCTTTCTTT.

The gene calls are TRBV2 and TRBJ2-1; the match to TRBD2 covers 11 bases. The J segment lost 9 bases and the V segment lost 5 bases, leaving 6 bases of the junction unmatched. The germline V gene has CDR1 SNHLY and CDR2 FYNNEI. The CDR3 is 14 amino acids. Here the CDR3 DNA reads TGTGCCAGCAGTTACTTAGCGGGGGGGGTTGAGCAGTTCTTC. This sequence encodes CASSYLAGGVEQFF.

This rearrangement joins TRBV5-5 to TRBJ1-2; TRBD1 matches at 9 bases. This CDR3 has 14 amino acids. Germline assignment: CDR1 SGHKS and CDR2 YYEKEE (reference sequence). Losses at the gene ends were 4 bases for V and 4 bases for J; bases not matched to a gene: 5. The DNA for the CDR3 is TGTGCCAGCAGCACGGACAGGGGAGGCTATGGCTACACCTTC. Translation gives CASSTDRGGYGYTF.

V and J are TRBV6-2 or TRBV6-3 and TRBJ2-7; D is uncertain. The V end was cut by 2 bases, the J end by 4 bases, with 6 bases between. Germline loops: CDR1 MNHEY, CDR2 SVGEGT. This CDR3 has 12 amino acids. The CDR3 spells CASSYNVYEQYV. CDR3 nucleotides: TGTGCCAGCAGTTACAACGTATACGAGCAGTACGTC.

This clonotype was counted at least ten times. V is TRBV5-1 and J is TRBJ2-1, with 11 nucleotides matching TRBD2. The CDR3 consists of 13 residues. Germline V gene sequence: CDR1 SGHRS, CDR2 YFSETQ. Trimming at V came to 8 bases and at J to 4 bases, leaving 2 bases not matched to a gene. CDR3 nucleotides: TGCGCCAGTCGGACTAGCGGGTACAATGAGCAGTTCTTC. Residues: CASRTSGYNEQFF.

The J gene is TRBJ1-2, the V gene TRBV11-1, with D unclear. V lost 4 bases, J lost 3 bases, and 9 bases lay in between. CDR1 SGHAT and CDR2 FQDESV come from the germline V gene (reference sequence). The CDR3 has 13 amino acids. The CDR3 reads CASSSILYYGYTF. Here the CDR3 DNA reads TGTGCCAGCAGCTCAATTCTTTACTATGGCTACACCTTC.

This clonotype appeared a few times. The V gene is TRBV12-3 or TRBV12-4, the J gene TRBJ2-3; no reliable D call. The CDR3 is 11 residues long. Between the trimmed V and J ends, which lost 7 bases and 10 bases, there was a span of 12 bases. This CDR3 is CASNDPVAQYF. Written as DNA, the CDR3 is TGTGCCAGCAATGACCCGGTTGCGCAGTATTTT.

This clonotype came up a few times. The CDR3 region has the DNA TGTGCCAGCAGCCCCGGGACTAGCGGGGGATGGGAGGCAGATACGCAGTATTTT. Translating gives CASSPGTSGGWEADTQYF. The V gene is TRBV4-2, the J gene TRBJ2-3, with 14 bases lining up with TRBD2. This CDR3 has 18 residues. CDR1 is LGHNA and CDR2 is YNFKEQ in the germline V gene. V lost 4 bases to trimming and J lost 4 bases; unmatched junction nucleotides: 10.

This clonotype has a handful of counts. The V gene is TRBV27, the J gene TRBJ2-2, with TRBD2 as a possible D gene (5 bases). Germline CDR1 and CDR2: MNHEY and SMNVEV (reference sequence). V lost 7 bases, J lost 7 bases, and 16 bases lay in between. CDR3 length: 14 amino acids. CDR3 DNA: TGTGCCAGCACCTGGTTCGGGGTTGGCGGGGAGCTGTTTTTT. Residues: CASTWFGVGGELFF.

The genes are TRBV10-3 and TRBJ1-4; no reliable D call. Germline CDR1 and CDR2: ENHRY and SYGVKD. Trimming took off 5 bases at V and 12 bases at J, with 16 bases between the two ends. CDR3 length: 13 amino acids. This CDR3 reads CAISIILGLELFF. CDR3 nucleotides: TGTGCCATCAGTATAATTTTGGGGTTGGAACTGTTTTTT.

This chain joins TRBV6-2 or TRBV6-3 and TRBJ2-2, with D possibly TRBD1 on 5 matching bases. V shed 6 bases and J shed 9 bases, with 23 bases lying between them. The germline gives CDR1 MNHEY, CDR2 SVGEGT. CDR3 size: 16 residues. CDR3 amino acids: CASSNPLDTFARELFF. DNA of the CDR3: TGTGCCAGCAGCAACCCTCTGGACACCTTTGCTAGGGAGCTGTTTTTT.